This TCR beta chain was recorded in a study of CD4 T cells in relation to SARS-CoV-2 and coronaviruses. General study points: The cross-reactivity analysis covered only spike protein, not other viral proteins. About 65% of donors had memory CD4+ clonotypes crossrecognizing SARS-CoV-2 and common cold coronavirus spike.

Clones were read by immunoSEQ multiplex PCR, and TCRdb kept only the in-frame ones, dropping some. The sample has 20,000 to 25,000 clones; around 76% are singletons. Trimming left V 1 base short and J 2 bases short, with 13 bases between. Germline V gene data show CDR1 as LNHDA and CDR2 as SQIVND (reference sequence). There are 16 residues in the CDR3. CD4+ T cells from unexposed donors were obtained before the COVID-19 pandemic (2011-2018). CD4+ T cells were isolated from the cells after about nine days of culture. Testing used SARS-CoV-2 S/N and four cold-coronavirus spikes on unexposed-donor CD4+ T cells, cells permitting. Half the medium was replaced with IL-2 medium on days 3 and 7. This clone was detected once. Antigen: not known.

The V gene is TRBV19, the J gene TRBJ2-3, with D possibly TRBD1 on 6 matching bases. The TCR originated in a human donor in good health. Sequences were obtained from CD4+ T cells from PBMCs, cultured in vitro. CDR3 protein: CASSIVGRGFTDTQYF. CDR3 nucleotides: TGTGCCAGTAGTATAGTCGGCAGGGGTTTCACAGATACGCAGTATTTT.